These 32 T cell receptor beta chains originate from one sample sequenced in a study of response to subunit inactivated influenza vaccine. MiXCR, run by TCRdb on the RT-PCR reads, gives a single entry per CDR3 protein. The table has hundreds of thousands of distinct CDR3 sequences, over 9.5% seen once. The sample in question was PBMCs from blood, obtained on the day of vaccination. These receptors all come from a middle-aged man who received an inactivated influenza vaccine.

This clonotype has a handful of counts. This chain joins TRBV7-2 and TRBJ2-3, with D tentatively TRBD1 (5 bases). Looked up from germline, CDR1 is SGHTA and CDR2 is FQGNSA. CDR3 size: 15 residues. V dropped 2 bases and J dropped 4 bases, with 13 bases sitting between them. CDR3 region: CASSLRGLQADTQYF. In DNA, the CDR3 is TGTGCCAGCAGCTTAAGGGGTCTCCAGGCAGATACGCAGTATTTT.

This chain joins TRBV24-1 and TRBJ2-5; weak D call: TRBD1 (6 bases). From germline, CDR1 is KGHDR and CDR2 SFDVKD. The CDR3 loop spans 17 amino acids. V was shortened by 4 bases and J by 1 base, with 18 bases between the two germline ends. The CDR3 loop is CATSDPGPTGSQETQYF. DNA for the CDR3: TGTGCCACCAGTGACCCGGGCCCAACAGGGTCCCAAGAGACCCAGTACTTC.

This chain joins TRBV28 and TRBJ2-5; D perhaps matches TRBD2 (5 bases). This CDR3 contains 14 residues. The germline V gene encodes CDR1 MDHEN and CDR2 SYDVKM. Trimming pared 5 bases from V and 0 bases from J, leaving 10 bases between. Here the CDR3 reads CASSPLAYQETQYF. The CDR3 bases are TGTGCCAGCAGTCCGTTAGCGTACCAAGAGACCCAGTACTTC.

This clonotype was detected only a few times. The V call is TRBV27, the J call TRBJ1-1; TRBD1 agrees at 7 bases. From germline, CDR1 is MNHEY and CDR2 SMNVEV (reference sequence). This CDR3 has 13 residues. Trimming took 9 bases from V and 2 from J; bases not matched to a gene: 6. The CDR3 reads CARTGEGNTEAFF. CDR3 bases: TGTGCCAGAACAGGGGAGGGAAACACTGAAGCTTTCTTT.

This clonotype has more than one count but fewer than ten. The rearrangement links TRBV20-1 to TRBJ2-7; D might be TRBD2 (6 bases). The CDR3 runs to 13 residues. Per germline, CDR1 DFQATT and CDR2 SNEGSKA (reference sequence). V was shortened by 3 bases and J by 5 bases, with 14 bases between the two germline ends. The CDR3 DNA reads TGCAGTGCTAGCTCGGGAGTTCGCAACGAGCAGTACTTC. Amino acid sequence: CSASSGVRNEQYF.

The rearrangement links TRBV20-1 to TRBJ2-7; D is possibly TRBD2 (7 bases). The CDR3 runs to 12 residues. Germline V gene data show CDR1 as DFQATT and CDR2 as SNEGSKA (reference sequence). Trimming cost V 1 base and J 12 bases, with 16 bases left between them. The CDR3 region has the DNA TGCAGTGCTAGAGGGGGGGGCTGGGCCTGGTACTTC. Its protein product is CSARGGGWAWYF.

The J gene is TRBJ2-2, the V gene TRBV13; D unclear. The germline V and J ends were trimmed by 2 bases and 0 bases, with 10 bases remaining between them. CDR3 length: 16 residues. From germline, CDR1 is PRHDT and CDR2 FYEKMQ (reference sequence). The CDR3 bases are TGTGCCAGCAGCTTATGGGCAGTTGCGAACACCGGGGAGCTGTTTTTT. Its protein is CASSLWAVANTGELFF.

This clonotype was found many times. V gene TRBV6-1 combines with J gene TRBJ2-5, with TRBD1 matching 8 bases. This CDR3 contains 13 residues. V was pared by 6 bases and J by 5 bases, with 5 bases of the junction left unmatched. Germline CDR1 reads MNHNS; CDR2 reads SASEGT. As DNA, the CDR3 is TGTGCCAGCAGCACGACAGGGGTTGAGACCCAGTACTTC. This gives the protein CASSTTGVETQYF.

The CDR3 protein is CATSRPGTSGYTGELFF. The CDR3, as DNA: TGTGCCACCAGCAGACCCGGGACTAGCGGTTACACCGGGGAGCTGTTTTTT. The chain recombines TRBV15 with TRBJ2-2; 11 nucleotides agree with TRBD2. V lost 2 bases and J lost 3; bases outside the gene matches: 5. This CDR3 has 17 residues. Germline CDR1 is LNHNV and CDR2 is YYDKDF (reference sequence).

The chain joins TRBV13 to TRBJ2-7; 8 bases match TRBD2. With V trimmed by 5 bases and J by 6 bases, 6 bases remained unmatched. CDR3 length equals 13 residues. In germline, CDR1 is PRHDT, CDR2 FYEKMQ (reference sequence). The CDR3 region is CASSIRGGGEQYF. The CDR3, as DNA: TGTGCCAGCAGCATTCGGGGGGGGGGCGAGCAGTACTTC.

The chain uses TRBV11-2 and TRBJ2-5; a weak D match, TRBD2 (6 bases). Trimming took off 6 bases at V and 5 bases at J, with 16 bases between the two ends. Germline V lookup: CDR1 SGHAT, CDR2 FQNNGV. CDR3 size: 14 residues. In DNA form, the CDR3 reads TGTGCCAGCAGATCAAGATGGGGGGATGAGACCCAGTACTTC. It yields the protein CASRSRWGDETQYF.

This clonotype was seen a handful of times. The chain uses TRBV20-1 and TRBJ1-5, with a weak D call TRBD1 (6 bases). This CDR3 region has 16 residues. CDR1 and CDR2 (germline): DFQATT, SNEGSKA (reference sequence). V was clipped by 3 bases and J by 6 bases, with 21 bases between them. The CDR3 reads CSASNSGGRASQPQHF. The CDR3 DNA reads as TGCAGTGCTAGTAATTCTGGGGGGCGAGCGAGTCAGCCCCAGCATTTT.

With regard to this clonotype: A much more abundant neighbour one base away suggests this may be a read error. This rearrangement joins TRBV20-1 to TRBJ2-1; maybe TRBD2 (6 bases). Trimming removed 6 bases from V and 9 bases from J, with 18 bases in between. The CDR3 spans 13 residues. CDR1 DFQATT and CDR2 SNEGSKA come from the germline V gene (reference sequence). DNA for the CDR3: TGCAGTGCGCTAACGAGACTAGGGAGTGAGCAGTTCTTC. It is translated as CSALTRLGSEQFF.

The J gene is TRBJ1-5, the V gene TRBV2, with 11 bases aligning to TRBD1. The CDR3 loop spans 13 amino acids. The V segment lost 7 bases and the J segment 7 bases; nucleotides outside the gene matches: 3. Germline V CDR1 and CDR2: SNHLY, FYNNEI. The CDR3: CASKGQGAQPQHF. DNA for the CDR3: TGTGCCAGCAAAGGACAGGGGGCGCAGCCCCAGCATTTT.

This chain connects TRBV6-1 to TRBJ2-3; 11 bases map to TRBD1. TRBJ1-5 explains the end of the DNA better; the J call may be wrong. Germline V gives CDR1 MNHNS, CDR2 SASEGT. There are 14 residues in the CDR3. CDR3 amino acids: CASSHGQGADTQHF. The CDR3 nucleotides read TGTGCCAGCAGCCACGGACAGGGGGCAGATACGCAGCATTTT.

This clonotype was seen a few times. The chain recombines TRBV3-1 with TRBJ1-4; 7 bases line up with TRBD1. The J segment lost 0 bases and the V segment lost 4 bases, leaving 5 bases of the junction unmatched. In germline, CDR1 is LGHDT, CDR2 YNNKEL (reference sequence). This CDR3 is 16 amino acids long. The CDR3 bases are TGTGCCAGCAGCCCAGGGACAGACCCAACTAATGAAAAACTGTTTTTT. It codes for CASSPGTDPTNEKLFF.

This clonotype was detected a few times. The chain links TRBV9 to TRBJ2-2; maybe TRBD1 (6 bases). The CDR3 is 15 amino acids. Trimming removed 3 bases at V and 2 bases at J, with 11 bases between. Looked up from germline, CDR1 is SGDLS and CDR2 is YYNGEE. The CDR3 DNA reads TGTGCCAGCAGCGGGACAGCTCGAAACACCGGGGAGCTGTTTTTT. It yields the protein CASSGTARNTGELFF.

This clonotype has just a few counts. The gene calls are TRBV5-5 and TRBJ1-5, with no clear D. CDR1 SGHKS and CDR2 YYEKEE come from the germline V gene (reference sequence). This CDR3 is built from 15 residues. V was trimmed by 4 bases and J by 1 base, leaving 12 bases between them. CDR3 loop: CASSRTPGSNQPQHF. The CDR3, as DNA: TGTGCCAGCAGCCGCACCCCAGGCAGCAATCAGCCCCAGCATTTT.

V gene TRBV12-3 or TRBV12-4 combines with J gene TRBJ1-6; a weak D match, TRBD1 (5 bases). CDR3 length: 14 residues. Trimming pared 6 bases from V and 7 bases from J, leaving 13 bases between. The CDR3 loop is CASRPQRGNSPLHF. The CDR3 DNA is TGTGCCAGCAGGCCTCAGAGGGGCAATTCACCCCTCCACTTT.

This rearrangement joins TRBV6-1 to TRBJ2-1, with 12 bases fitting TRBD2. This CDR3 comprises 14 residues. Germline V CDR1 and CDR2: MNHNS, SASEGT. V lost 6 bases, J lost 10 bases, and 7 bases stayed unmatched. The CDR3 is CASSGLAGTEEQFF. CDR3 bases: TGTGCCAGCAGCGGACTAGCGGGAACTGAGGAGCAGTTCTTC.

J is TRBJ2-7 and V is TRBV29-1, with TRBD1 matching 9 bases. The CDR3 is made up of 14 amino acids. Germline V gives CDR1 SQVTM, CDR2 ANQGSEA. Trimming cost V 1 base and J 7 bases; bases outside gene matches: 8. CDR3 sequence reads: CSVEGGQGLREQYF. CDR3 DNA: TGCAGCGTTGAAGGGGGACAGGGCCTTCGGGAGCAGTACTTC.

This clonotype was observed a few times. The chain has TRBV9 and TRBJ1-2, with D possibly being TRBD1 (5 bases). The CDR3 sequence is 14 residues long. Trimming shortened V by 0 bases and J by 7 bases, and 13 bases separated the two germline ends. Germline V lookup: CDR1 SGDLS, CDR2 YYNGEE. The CDR3 DNA sequence: TGTGCCAGCAGCGTAGGAAAGACGGGGGGTGGCTACACCTTC. It encodes CASSVGKTGGGYTF. The whole variable domain, filled in from reference TRBV9 and TRBJ1-2, reads DSGVTQTPKHLITATGQRVTLRCSPRSGDLSVYWYQQSLDQGLQFLIQYYNGEERAKGNILERFSAQQFPDLHSELNLSSLELGDSALYFCASSVGKTGGGYTFGSGTRLTVV.

This rearrangement joins TRBV2 to TRBJ2-7; D is possibly TRBD1 (5 bases). CDR1 is SNHLY and CDR2 is FYNNEI in the germline V gene. Trimming removed 0 bases from V and 4 bases from J, with 16 bases in between. This CDR3 is built from 16 residues. This CDR3 is CASSEALWGHRYEQYF. In DNA, the CDR3 is TGTGCCAGCAGTGAAGCGCTTTGGGGCCACCGGTACGAGCAGTACTTC.

This clonotype was found a few times. This chain uses TRBV15 with TRBJ1-1, with unresolved D. V dropped 1 base and J dropped 1 base, with 7 bases sitting between them. CDR1 is LNHNV, CDR2 YYDKDF, per germline (reference sequence). This CDR3 is 14 amino acids long. The CDR3 spells CATSRAFSNTEAFF. The CDR3 nucleotides read TGTGCCACCAGCAGAGCCTTCTCGAACACTGAAGCTTTCTTT.

This clonotype has a handful of counts. The gene calls are TRBV9 and TRBJ1-2; D is ambiguous. This CDR3 has 14 amino acids. The V gene's germline CDR1 is SGDLS and CDR2 YYNGEE. Trimming removed 0 bases from V and 6 bases from J, with 12 bases in between. In DNA, the CDR3 is TGTGCCAGCAGCGTAGGGGTAGGGCGGAATGGCTACACCTTC. This codes for CASSVGVGRNGYTF.

This clonotype was found a few times. The chain recombines TRBV20-1 with TRBJ2-3; TRBD2 aligns across 14 bases. Germline lookup yields CDR1 DFQATT and CDR2 SNEGSKA (reference sequence). CDR3 length: 15 residues. V trimming: 5 bases; J trimming: 4 bases; junction bases outside the gene matches: 5. The CDR3 is CSAGGTSGSPDTQYF. The CDR3 DNA is TGCAGTGCTGGTGGGACTAGCGGGAGCCCAGATACGCAGTATTTT.

This CDR3 is CASSQKTYSTDTQYF. In nucleotides, the CDR3 is TGCGCCAGCAGTCAAAAGACGTATAGCACAGATACGCAGTATTTT. The V gene is TRBV23-1, the J gene TRBJ2-3; D remains ambiguous. TRBV23-1 qualifies as an ORF whose function is uncertain. V was shortened by 2 bases and J by 0 bases, with 9 bases between the two germline ends. This CDR3 is 15 amino acids long.

In its sample, this clonotype was seen a few times. This chain links TRBV12-3 or TRBV12-4 with TRBJ2-7; possible D gene TRBD2, 6 bases. Trimming cost V 8 bases and J 1 base, with 12 bases left between them. The CDR3 has 13 amino acids. The CDR3 spells CASGPSESYEQYF. Here the CDR3 DNA reads TGTGCCAGCGGCCCTAGCGAGTCCTACGAGCAGTACTTC.

This clonotype has only a few counts. The chain recombines TRBV15 with TRBJ2-3; TRBD2 aligns across 12 bases. This CDR3 is built from 18 residues. The V gene end was trimmed by 0 bases and the J gene end by 9 bases; junction bases not matched to a gene: 13. CDR1 and CDR2 from the germline V gene are LNHNV and YYDKDF (reference sequence). CDR3 coding DNA: TGTGCCACCAGCAGAGACCTAGCGGGAGGGTTTGGGTCTGGGACGCAGTATTTT. This codes for CATSRDLAGGFGSGTQYF.

The rearrangement uses TRBV30 and TRBJ2-3, with D possibly matching TRBD2 (5 bases). Germline V gene data show CDR1 as GTSNPN and CDR2 as SVGIG (reference sequence). Deletions cut 0 bases from V and 1 base from J, with 11 bases between. The CDR3 extends over 15 amino acids. CDR3 protein: CAWSVNSDRTDTQYF. CDR3 coding DNA: TGTGCCTGGAGTGTCAATAGCGACCGCACAGATACGCAGTATTTT.

This clonotype has only a few counts. The CDR3 sequence: CASSPAGSTDEQFF. CDR3 coding DNA: TGTGCCAGCTCACCGGCAGGGTCTACGGATGAGCAGTTCTTC. The V gene is TRBV18, the J gene TRBJ2-1, with D possibly being TRBD1 (5 bases). Germline loops: CDR1 KGHSH, CDR2 LQKENI. The CDR3 spans 14 residues. V shed 3 bases and J shed 8 bases, with 14 bases lying between them. Variable domain in full (rest from reference TRBV18 and TRBJ2-1): NAGVMQNPRHLVRRRGQEARLRCSPMKGHSHVYWYRQLPEEGLKFMVYLQKENIIDESGMPKERFSAEFPKEGPSILRIQQVVRGDSAAYFCASSPAGSTDEQFFGPGTRLTVL.

The chain joins TRBV14 to TRBJ2-1; 11 bases agree with TRBD2. Germline V lookup: CDR1 SGHDN, CDR2 FVKESK. Germline trimming cut 2 bases from V and 3 bases from J; bases unmatched to any gene: 6. The CDR3 totals 17 residues. This chain's CDR3 is CASSQRLAGTFYNEQFF. CDR3 bases: TGTGCCAGCAGCCAACGACTAGCGGGGACCTTCTACAATGAGCAGTTCTTC.